This TCR beta chain was sequenced during a study of blood T cell repertoires in COVID-19. Background on the study: Collection of acute and convalescent COVID-19 samples took place in the United States, Italy and Spain.

Profiled with immunoSEQ multiplex PCR; TCRdb holds only in-frame clones, not every one. The sample has 130,000 or so clones; approximately 80% are singletons. The sequence was collected from a man aged 50-59 years who had recovered from COVID-19. The sample taken for sequencing was PBMCs or T cells enriched from blood (not recorded which).

CDR3 protein: CASSQDSQGQGNTGELFF. The CDR3 region has the DNA TGCGCCAGCAGCCAAGATTCGCAGGGACAGGGGAACACCGGGGAGCTGTTTTTT. The chain uses TRBV4-3 and TRBJ2-2; 9 bases line up with TRBD1. With 0 bases clipped from V and 1 base from J, the junction kept 6 bases outside the gene matches. The germline CDR1 and CDR2 sequences are LGHNA and YSLEER. The CDR3 consists of 18 residues.